The 21 T cell receptor beta chains reported below all come from one sample, sequenced in a study of identical twins (dated by TCRdb to about 2016). Receptor amplification or capture employed 5' RACE. The sample was run on an Illumina HiSeq 2000. Through fastp at Q25 and MiXCR, TCRdb rebuilt clones from the public reads, retaining in-frame beta chains. Duplicate CDR3 protein sequences are folded into a single record with the most common DNA and genes. Here the sample has 350,000 to 450,000 distinct CDR3 sequences; about 18% occur a single time. Jointly, the top ten make up 9.5% to 15% of the sample. Sequencing was performed on naive T cells sorted from blood. Taken with the paper, the label for cell subset or site translates to: cells isolated with a human naive T-cell isolation kit. The receptor set was obtained from a man in his fifties or sixties in good health.

The chain has TRBV10-3 and TRBJ2-7; 8 bases agree with TRBD1. The germline CDR1 and CDR2 sequences are ENHRY and SYGVKD. The CDR3 loop spans 13 amino acids. V shed 6 bases, J shed 5 bases, and the junction held 6 bases outside the gene matches. The CDR3, as DNA: TGTGCCATCAGCCAGACAGGGGAACACGAGCAGTACTTC. Amino acid sequence: CAISQTGEHEQYF.

V and J are TRBV24-1 and TRBJ2-2; D possibly corresponds to TRBD1 (6 bases). The CDR3 consists of 15 residues. Germline V gene data show CDR1 as KGHDR and CDR2 as SFDVKD. Trimming took 0 bases from V and 4 from J, leaving 8 bases between them. The CDR3 reads CATSDLWGRTGELFF. CDR3 DNA sequence: TGTGCCACCAGTGATTTGTGGGGGCGCACCGGGGAGCTGTTTTTT.

This clonotype was counted ten times or more. The chain has TRBV5-1 and TRBJ1-1, with D perhaps matching TRBD1 (5 bases). Trimming removed 0 bases at V and 4 bases at J, with 13 bases between. This CDR3 region has 15 residues. Germline lookup yields CDR1 SGHRS and CDR2 YFSETQ. The CDR3, as DNA: TGCGCCAGCAGCTTGGTAGCAGGGCCCCTCACTGAAGCTTTCTTT. This encodes CASSLVAGPLTEAFF.

The chain has TRBV20-1 and TRBJ2-1; 7 positions match TRBD2. Germline V CDR1 and CDR2: DFQATT, SNEGSKA (reference sequence). The CDR3 totals 19 residues. Unmatched junction bases numbered 15, after V lost 0 bases and J lost 1 base. The CDR3 nucleotides read TGCAGTGCTAGAGAGCTAGAGGAACGGGGGGTTTCTTCCTACAATGAGCAGTTCTTC. It yields the protein CSARELEERGVSSYNEQFF.

For the CDR3, the DNA is TGTGCCAGCAGCGGGGAGACAGGGATCGCCTACGAGCAGTACTTC. Translating gives CASSGETGIAYEQYF. This chain joins TRBV7-8 and TRBJ2-7, with 7 nucleotides matching TRBD1. The CDR3 totals 15 residues. V was pared by 5 bases and J by 2 bases, with 9 bases of the junction left unmatched. CDR1 and CDR2 from the germline V gene are SGHVS and FQNEAQ.

This clonotype was observed at least ten times. The gene calls are TRBV7-2 and TRBJ1-3; TRBD1 is a possible D gene (6 bases). V dropped 4 bases and J dropped 0 bases, with 16 bases sitting between them. Germline lookup yields CDR1 SGHTA and CDR2 FQGNSA. The CDR3 has 17 residues. The CDR3 reads CASSWGQGPYSGNTIYF. CDR3 coding DNA: TGTGCCAGCAGCTGGGGGCAGGGGCCCTACTCTGGAAACACCATATATTTT.

This clonotype was recorded at least ten times. The chain recombines TRBV6-5 with TRBJ1-5; 7 bases are shared with TRBD1. The CDR3 totals 14 residues. The trim removed 2 bases at V and 6 bases at J, leaving 4 bases unmatched. Germline lookup yields CDR1 MNHEY and CDR2 SVGAGI. The CDR3, as DNA: TGTGCCAGCAGTTACGGGGCAGGGGGTCAGCCCCAGCATTTT. Translating it yields CASSYGAGGQPQHF.

This clonotype was observed many times. The chain joins TRBV20-1 to TRBJ2-7; 7 positions agree with TRBD1. The V gene end was trimmed by 7 bases and the J gene end by 2 bases; junction bases not matched to a gene: 11. The CDR3 consists of 14 residues. Germline CDR1 DFQATT, CDR2 SNEGSKA (reference sequence). CDR3 sequence: CSGTDRDGTYEQYF. The DNA of the CDR3 is TGCAGTGGGACCGACAGGGATGGCACCTACGAGCAGTACTTC.

The chain has TRBV9 and TRBJ1-2; unclear D gene. Germline CDR1 SGDLS, CDR2 YYNGEE. Trimming took off 4 bases at V and 3 bases at J, with 13 bases between the two ends. This CDR3 spans 14 amino acids. The CDR3 sequence is CASSRSGGYYGYTF. In DNA, the CDR3 is TGTGCCAGCAGCCGAAGCGGAGGGTACTATGGCTACACCTTC.

The gene calls are TRBV4-3 and TRBJ1-3; D remains ambiguous. Trimming took off 4 bases at V and 0 bases at J, with 13 bases between the two ends. CDR3 size: 16 residues. The germline V gene has CDR1 LGHNA and CDR2 YSLEER. The CDR3 coding sequence is TGCGCCAGCAGCCGCATGGCAGATCTCTCTGGAAACACCATATATTTT. This translates into CASSRMADLSGNTIYF.

This clonotype has just a few counts. The chain recombines TRBV6-2 or TRBV6-3 with TRBJ2-7, with 10 bases lining up with TRBD2. The V segment lost 0 bases and the J segment 3 bases; nucleotides outside the gene matches: 8. The length of the CDR3 is 17 residues. CDR1 is MNHEY, CDR2 SVGEGT, per germline. The CDR3 DNA reads TGTGCCAGCAGTTACTCGGTGGAGCGGGAGGGCATCTACGAGCAGTACTTC. It is translated as CASSYSVEREGIYEQYF.

The rearrangement uses TRBV2 and TRBJ1-4, with D maybe TRBD1 (6 bases). V dropped 7 bases and J dropped 8 bases, with 20 bases sitting between them. The germline V gene encodes CDR1 SNHLY and CDR2 FYNNEI. The CDR3 covers 15 residues. Here the CDR3 reads CASTPGWTVGEKLFF. Here the CDR3 DNA reads TGTGCCAGCACCCCTGGGTGGACAGTAGGGGAAAAACTGTTTTTT.

In its sample, this clonotype was seen many times. This chain joins TRBV10-3 and TRBJ2-2; D is ambiguous. CDR1 is ENHRY, CDR2 SYGVKD, per germline. This CDR3 comprises 16 residues. Trimming took 5 bases from V and 2 from J, leaving 15 bases between them. The CDR3 coding sequence is TGTGCCATCAGTCCAAGGCAGACGCCAAACACCGGGGAGCTGTTTTTT. Its translation is CAISPRQTPNTGELFF.

This clonotype appeared many times. The chain couples TRBV29-1 to TRBJ2-1, with TRBD2 matching over 8 bases. The CDR3 has 15 residues. V shed 2 bases and J 3 bases; nucleotides not matched to a gene: 6. Germline values: CDR1 SQVTM, CDR2 ANQGSEA. CDR3 amino acids: CSVEPSGSGYNEQFF. Written as DNA, the CDR3 is TGCAGCGTTGAACCCAGCGGGAGTGGCTACAATGAGCAGTTCTTC.

As for this clonotype: A read error may account for a junction end that differs from germline. The rearrangement joins TRBV7-8 to TRBJ1-4; D remains unclear. Germline lookup yields CDR1 SGHVS and CDR2 FQNEAQ. This CDR3 region has 15 residues. The CDR3 bases are TGTGCCAGCAGTACCGGTCCCGGAACTAATGAAAAACAGTTTTTT. It encodes CASSTGPGTNEKQFF.

The rearrangement uses TRBV4-3 and TRBJ2-2; the D gene is possibly TRBD1 (6 bases). The V gene lost 0 bases and the J gene lost 6 bases, with 11 bases spanning the gap. The CDR3 totals 15 residues. CDR1 is LGHNA and CDR2 is YSLEER in the germline V gene. CDR3 in DNA: TGCGCCAGCAGCCAAGAAGACAGGAGATCCGGGGAGCTGTTTTTT. Translating gives CASSQEDRRSGELFF.

The chain has TRBV4-1 and TRBJ2-6, with 14 nucleotides matching TRBD2. CDR1 MGHRA and CDR2 YSYEKL come from the germline V gene. With V trimmed by 2 bases and J by 0 bases, 12 bases remained unmatched. This CDR3 has 22 amino acids. The CDR3 nucleotides read TGCGCCAGCAGCCAAAAGGATGTGGGACTAGCGGGAGACCACTCTGGGGCCAACGTCCTGACTTTC. This encodes CASSQKDVGLAGDHSGANVLTF.

The chain couples TRBV20-1 to TRBJ2-7; 7 bases match TRBD2. The V gene end was trimmed by 2 bases and the J gene end by 4 bases; junction bases not matched to a gene: 11. Germline V gives CDR1 DFQATT, CDR2 SNEGSKA (reference sequence). The CDR3 sequence is 15 residues long. CDR3 sequence: CSARPGLGFLYEQYF. The CDR3 DNA sequence: TGCAGTGCTAGACCAGGACTAGGATTCTTGTACGAGCAGTACTTC.

The genes are TRBV6-1 and TRBJ1-4; 7 nucleotides align to TRBD1. The CDR3 runs 14 residues. CDR1 is MNHNS and CDR2 is SASEGT in the germline V gene. V lost 7 bases and J lost 8; bases outside the gene matches: 10. The CDR3 DNA follows: TGTGCCAGCACCCTTGACAGGGAGGGAGAAAAACTGTTTTTT. Translating gives CASTLDREGEKLFF.

This rearrangement joins TRBV7-9 to TRBJ1-2, with TRBD1 as a possible D gene (5 bases). The CDR3 extends over 13 amino acids. CDR1 is SEHNR and CDR2 is FQNEAQ in the germline V gene (reference sequence). Between the trimmed V and J ends, which lost 5 bases and 4 bases, there was a span of 11 bases. CDR3 residues: CASSPGPFYGYTF. The DNA for the CDR3 is TGTGCCAGCAGCCCGGGACCGTTCTATGGCTACACCTTC.

Ten or more counts support this clonotype. The V call is TRBV7-9, the J call TRBJ1-5; 8 bases line up with TRBD1. CDR3 length equals 15 residues. Per the germline V gene, CDR1 is SEHNR and CDR2 is FQNEAQ (reference sequence). J was trimmed by 1 base and V by 3 bases; bases with no gene match: 2. The CDR3 loop reads CASSFGQGSNQPQHF. In DNA form, the CDR3 reads TGTGCCAGCAGCTTTGGACAGGGCAGCAATCAGCCCCAGCATTTT.